This T cell receptor beta chain was found in a study of cytomegalovirus exposure and HLA in healthy donors. The PCR had 60 Vbeta and 13 Jbeta primers. Using immunoSEQ multiplex PCR, the repertoire was profiled, and TCRdb retains in-frame clones only, with some absent. The sample has tens of thousands of clones; 69% are singletons. Nominally healthy donors were sampled, though unrecorded immune exposures were likely. Comments on this clone: Antigen: not known.

Study results and limitations: Presence/absence analyses treated sequencing depth as roughly uniform across donors.

The clonotype originates from a man aged 50-59 years in good health and CMV-seronegative. Sequencing was done on a sample of PBMCs.

CDR3 protein: CASSTGHYGYTF. The CDR3 coding sequence is TGTGCCAGCAGTACAGGGCACTATGGCTACACCTTC. The chain links TRBV6-5 to TRBJ1-2, with a weak D call TRBD1 (6 bases). This CDR3 comprises 12 residues. Per the germline V gene, CDR1 is MNHEY and CDR2 is SVGAGI. Deletions cut 5 bases from V and 3 bases from J, with 7 bases between.